Given below is one TCR beta chain in context. Its target is not known. It was with 60 Vbeta and 13 Jbeta primers that the PCR ran. The method was immunoSEQ multiplex PCR; TCRdb's version includes in-frame clones alone and lacks a portion of them. The sample holds about 100,000 clones, 60% to 85% seen once. This CDR3 comprises 18 residues. Germline V gives CDR1 KGHSH, CDR2 LQKENI. J was trimmed by 0 bases and V by 3 bases; bases with no gene match: 5. The entry originates in a study of cytomegalovirus exposure and HLA in healthy donors. Broader study findings: Apart from CMV serostatus, no immune exposure information was available.

The clonotype originates from a female donor in good health and CMV-seropositive. Input material: PBMCs. The chain links TRBV18 to TRBJ2-6; TRBD1 matches 10 bases. The CDR3 here is CASSPGQGPTSGANVLTF. CDR3 DNA sequence: TGTGCCAGCTCACCGGGACAGGGGCCTACCTCTGGGGCCAACGTCCTGACTTTC.